This TCR beta chain was sequenced during a study of immune characterization of retroperitoneal liposarcoma. TCRdb re-derived calls from the PCR reads in MiXCR, one entry per CDR3 protein. The profile covers around 3,000 distinct CDR3 sequences, with 45% appearing a single time and 35% to 55% taken by the ten largest. This clonotype was counted only a few times. V was clipped by 9 bases and J by 6 bases, with 22 bases between them. Germline values: CDR1 MNHNY, CDR2 SVGAGI (reference sequence). The CDR3 is 15 amino acids. The receptor was derived from a male donor with retroperitoneal liposarcoma. The chain uses TRBV6-6 and TRBJ2-3; TRBD2 is a possible D gene (7 bases). What was sequenced was tumor tissue. In DNA form, the CDR3 reads TGTGCCAGTCAAAAAGGGGCGGGGGCCCCCGATACGCAGTATTTT. This encodes CASQKGAGAPDTQYF.